These 17 T cell receptor beta chains were sequenced from one sample in a study of blood T cells in healthy people across ages (dated by TCRdb to about 2015). Library preparation employed 5' RACE. Sequenced on an Illumina HiSeq 2500. A second roughly 7 to 11 cycle PCR used a sample-barcoded 5' primer and a J-beta primer mix. The public sequencing data were trimmed at Q25 with fastp and processed into clonotypes with MiXCR by TCRdb, which kept only in-frame beta chains. Rows merge per CDR3 protein into single entries with the most common DNA and genes. The sample data list 590,000 or so distinct CDR3 sequences, and 25% to 35% of these were observed just once. Jointly, the top ten make up about 15% of the sample. The specimen was blood. These receptors were collected from an elderly woman in good health.

This clonotype was counted many times. The chain carries TRBV6-5 and TRBJ2-5; tentatively, D is TRBD1 (7 bases). Germline loops: CDR1 MNHEY, CDR2 SVGAGI. The CDR3 has 16 amino acids. V dropped 6 bases and J dropped 4 bases, with 21 bases sitting between them. In DNA form, the CDR3 reads TGTGCCAGCAGACCCGGACAGGCCTGGGGGGCAGAGACCCAGTACTTC. This codes for CASRPGQAWGAETQYF.

This chain uses TRBV10-3 with TRBJ1-1, with D unclear. The CDR3 runs to 14 residues. Germline assignment: CDR1 ENHRY and CDR2 SYGVKD. V was cut by 0 bases and J by 4 bases, with 9 bases left in between. CDR3 in amino acids: CAISESTRPTEAFF. As DNA, the CDR3 is TGTGCCATCAGTGAGTCGACGAGACCCACTGAAGCTTTCTTT.

This sequence joins TRBV7-8 and TRBJ1-3, with D unclear. Trimming stripped 2 bases from V and 0 bases from J, with 17 bases between. Germline V gene sequence: CDR1 SGHVS, CDR2 FQNEAQ. The CDR3 covers 18 residues. The CDR3 here is CASSLLRPSMSSGNTIYF. The CDR3 DNA reads as TGTGCCAGCAGCTTACTCAGGCCTTCAATGAGCTCTGGAAACACCATATATTTT.

In its sample, this clonotype was seen once. Compared with germline, one end of the junction differs, possibly owing to a read error. The chain carries TRBV5-5 and TRBJ1-1; D unresolved. The CDR3 spans 14 residues. Germline V gives CDR1 SGHKS, CDR2 YYEKEE (reference sequence). The CDR3 is CASSLSGTNTGAFF. CDR3 coding DNA: TGTGCCAGCAGCTTGTCAGGAACGAACACTGGAGCTTTCTTT.

In its sample, this clonotype was seen many times. The chain carries TRBV2 and TRBJ1-6; D perhaps matches TRBD1 (6 bases). In germline, CDR1 is SNHLY, CDR2 FYNNEI. The CDR3 is made up of 13 amino acids. V lost 7 bases, J lost 10 bases, and 14 bases lay in between. The CDR3 sequence is CASKAGVGSPLHF. Written as DNA, the CDR3 is TGTGCCAGCAAAGCAGGGGTTGGGTCACCCCTCCACTTT.

For this clonotype: One base away lies a much larger clone, so this may be a sequencing read error. J is TRBJ2-5 and V is TRBV7-2, with 9 nucleotides matching TRBD2. J gave up 11 bases and V 1 base, and 11 bases lay outside the gene matches. The germline V gene encodes CDR1 SGHTA and CDR2 FQGNSA. The CDR3 runs 15 residues. The CDR3 DNA follows: TGTGCCAGCAGCTTAGGGACTAGCGTCAACAATGAGCAGTACTTC. Its translation is CASSLGTSVNNEQYF.

The V and J genes are TRBV5-4 and TRBJ2-1, with 8 nucleotides matching TRBD1. V shed 4 bases and J 7 bases; nucleotides not matched to a gene: 10. There are 15 residues in the CDR3. The germline CDR1 and CDR2 sequences are SGHNT and YYREEE (reference sequence). The CDR3 bases are TGTGCCAGCAGCCGAGGCGGACAGGGCTGGAATGAGCAGTTCTTC. Translating gives CASSRGGQGWNEQFF. Combining the CDR3 with reference TRBV5-4 and TRBJ2-1 gives the whole variable domain ETGVTQSPTHLIKTRGQQVTLRCSSQSGHNTVSWYQQALGQGPQFIFQYYREEENGRGNFPPRFSGLQFPNYSSELNVNALELDDSALYLCASSRGGQGWNEQFFGPGTRLTVL.

For the CDR3, the DNA is TGCAGCGTTGTTCCTGGACAGGGACGGTACAATGAGCAGTTCTTC. It codes for CSVVPGQGRYNEQFF. V gene TRBV29-1 combines with J gene TRBJ2-1; TRBD1 aligns across 8 bases. With 4 bases clipped from V and 4 bases from J, the junction kept 9 bases outside the gene matches. The CDR3 runs 15 residues. The germline V gene encodes CDR1 SQVTM and CDR2 ANQGSEA.

The chain uses TRBV24-1 and TRBJ1-2; D is ambiguous. Trimming removed 1 base from V and 7 bases from J, with 6 bases in between. CDR3 length: 12 amino acids. CDR1 and CDR2 (germline): KGHDR, SFDVKD. CDR3 nucleotides: TGTGCCACCAGTGATTTCTCTGGTGGCTACACCTTC. Protein product: CATSDFSGGYTF.

At least ten counts were recorded for this clonotype. This may stem from a read error, because a much larger clone lies one nucleotide away. The rearrangement links TRBV7-3 to TRBJ2-1; D not resolved. The DNA end lines up better with TRBJ2-7; the J call may be wrong. Germline assignment: CDR1 SGHTA and CDR2 FQGTGA. The CDR3 extends over 15 amino acids. The CDR3 loop reads CASSLQTSSYNEQYF. DNA of the CDR3: TGTGCCAGCAGCTTACAGACCAGCTCCTACAATGAGCAGTACTTC.

This clonotype showed up just a few times. The V call is TRBV30, the J call TRBJ1-6; D gene ambiguous. The CDR3 sequence is 13 residues long. CDR1 is GTSNPN and CDR2 is SVGIG in the germline V gene (reference sequence). V was clipped by 5 bases and J by 4 bases, with 9 bases between them. In nucleotides, the CDR3 is TGTGCCTGGGATAATAGTTATAATTCACCCCTCCACTTT. Translated, it gives CAWDNSYNSPLHF.

This clonotype has at least ten counts. The DNA for the CDR3 is TGTGCCAGCAGCCCTCTCAGGGGGGAGAGCTACGAGCAGTACTTC. Its translation is CASSPLRGESYEQYF. The J gene is TRBJ2-7, the V gene TRBV7-3; tentative D call: TRBD1 (7 bases). Deletions cut 5 bases from V and 3 bases from J, with 17 bases between. Per the germline V gene, CDR1 is SGHTA and CDR2 is FQGTGA. This CDR3 comprises 15 residues.

This clonotype was counted many times. The rearrangement uses TRBV30 and TRBJ1-5, with D possibly matching TRBD1 (5 bases). Germline V CDR1 and CDR2: GTSNPN, SVGIG (reference sequence). CDR3 length equals 14 residues. V lost 5 bases and J 3 bases, leaving 14 bases between the germline ends. DNA of the CDR3: TGTGCCTGGCAAACCGGGACCCTCAATCAGCCCCAGCATTTT. Protein product: CAWQTGTLNQPQHF.

As concerns this clonotype: A much larger clone differs from this one at a single base, so this may be a read error. V and J are TRBV28 and TRBJ1-4; the D is unclear. The CDR3 extends over 14 amino acids. Germline values: CDR1 MDHEN, CDR2 SYDVKM. The chain's CDR3 is CAGSFSDIGEKLFF. The CDR3 DNA follows: TGTGCCGGCAGTTTCAGCGACATAGGTGAAAAACTGTTTTTT.

This clonotype was recorded many times. The rearrangement links TRBV7-2 to TRBJ1-5; no definite D call. Per the germline V gene, CDR1 is SGHTA and CDR2 is FQGNSA. Trimming stripped 5 bases from V and 3 bases from J, with 5 bases between. This CDR3 has 12 amino acids. The CDR3 loop is CASSLNNQPQHF. DNA of the CDR3: TGTGCCAGCAGCCTTAACAATCAGCCCCAGCATTTT.

DNA of the CDR3: TGTGCCAGTAATGAACAGCAGGGGGGCTACGAGCAGTACTTC. Protein sequence: CASNEQQGGYEQYF. The V call is TRBV2, the J call TRBJ2-7; D is perhaps TRBD1 (7 bases). The CDR3 runs to 14 residues. V lost 9 bases to trimming and J lost 3 bases, with 18 bases between them. Per the germline V gene, CDR1 is SNHLY and CDR2 is FYNNEI.

In this sample, this clonotype turned up many times. DNA for the CDR3: TGCAGTGCTAGAGAACATGGGGGGTTCTCTACTTACGAGCAGTACTTC. Its translation: CSAREHGGFSTYEQYF. The chain recombines TRBV20-1 with TRBJ2-7, with D perhaps TRBD2 (6 bases). This CDR3 contains 16 residues. V gave up 0 bases and J gave up 4 bases, with 19 bases separating them. Looked up from germline, CDR1 is DFQATT and CDR2 is SNEGSKA (reference sequence).